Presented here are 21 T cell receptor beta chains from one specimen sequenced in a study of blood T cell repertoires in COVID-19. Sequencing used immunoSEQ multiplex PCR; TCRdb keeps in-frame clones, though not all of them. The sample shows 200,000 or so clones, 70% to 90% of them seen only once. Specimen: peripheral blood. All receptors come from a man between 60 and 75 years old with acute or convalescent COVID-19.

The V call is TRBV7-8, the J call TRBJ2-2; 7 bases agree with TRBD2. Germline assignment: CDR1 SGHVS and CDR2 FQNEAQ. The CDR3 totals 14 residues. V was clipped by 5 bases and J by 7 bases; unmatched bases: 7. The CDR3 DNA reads TGTGCCAGCAGCCCTTCGGGGGGAATCGGGGAGCTGTTTTTT. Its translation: CASSPSGGIGELFF.

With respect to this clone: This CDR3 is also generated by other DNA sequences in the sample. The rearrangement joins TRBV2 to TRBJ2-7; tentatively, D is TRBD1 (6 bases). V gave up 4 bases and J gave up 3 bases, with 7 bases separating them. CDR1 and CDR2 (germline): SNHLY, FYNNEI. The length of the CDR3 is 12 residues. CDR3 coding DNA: TGTGCCAGCAGTGGACAGGTCTACGAGCAGTACTTC. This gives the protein CASSGQVYEQYF.

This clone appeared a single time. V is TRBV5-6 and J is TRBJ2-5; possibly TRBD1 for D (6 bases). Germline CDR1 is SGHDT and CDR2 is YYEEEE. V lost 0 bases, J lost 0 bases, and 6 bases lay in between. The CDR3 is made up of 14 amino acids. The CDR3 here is CASSLGDNQETQYF. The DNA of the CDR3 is TGTGCCAGCAGCTTGGGGGACAACCAAGAGACCCAGTACTTC.

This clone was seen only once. The CDR3 DNA follows: TGTGCCAGCAGTCCCCAGGGCAGGGGGTCCTACGAGCAGTACTTC. This translates into CASSPQGRGSYEQYF. The genes are TRBV6-2 or TRBV6-3 and TRBJ2-7; 7 nucleotides match TRBD1. This CDR3 is built from 15 residues. From germline, CDR1 is MNHEY and CDR2 SVGEGT. V gave up 5 bases and J gave up 1 base; unmatched junction bases: 8.

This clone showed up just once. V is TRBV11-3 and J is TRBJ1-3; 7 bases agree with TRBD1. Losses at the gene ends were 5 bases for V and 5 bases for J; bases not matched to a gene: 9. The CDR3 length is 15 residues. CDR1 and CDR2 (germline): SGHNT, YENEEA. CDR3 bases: TGTGCCAGCAGCCCAACCGGGACAGAAAGAAACACCATATATTTT. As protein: CASSPTGTERNTIYF.

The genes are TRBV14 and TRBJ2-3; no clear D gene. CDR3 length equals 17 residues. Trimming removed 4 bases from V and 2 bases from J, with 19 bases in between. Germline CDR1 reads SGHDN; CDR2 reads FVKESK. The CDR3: CASSPPSPRHFTDTQYF. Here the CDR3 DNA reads TGTGCCAGCAGCCCCCCTTCACCGAGGCACTTCACAGATACGCAGTATTTT.

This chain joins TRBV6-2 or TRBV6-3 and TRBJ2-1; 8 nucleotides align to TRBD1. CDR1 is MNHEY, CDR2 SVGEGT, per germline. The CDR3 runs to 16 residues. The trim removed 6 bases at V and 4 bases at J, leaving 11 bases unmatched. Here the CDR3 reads CASSSYQGAAYNEQFF. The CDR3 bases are TGTGCCAGCAGCTCCTATCAGGGGGCCGCATACAATGAGCAGTTCTTC.

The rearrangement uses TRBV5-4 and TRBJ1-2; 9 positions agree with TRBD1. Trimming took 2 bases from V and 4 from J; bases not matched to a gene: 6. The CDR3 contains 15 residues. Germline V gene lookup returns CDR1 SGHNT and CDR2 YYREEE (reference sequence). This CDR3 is CASSFRDRDIYGYTF. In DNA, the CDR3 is TGTGCCAGCAGCTTCCGGGACAGGGACATCTATGGCTACACCTTC.

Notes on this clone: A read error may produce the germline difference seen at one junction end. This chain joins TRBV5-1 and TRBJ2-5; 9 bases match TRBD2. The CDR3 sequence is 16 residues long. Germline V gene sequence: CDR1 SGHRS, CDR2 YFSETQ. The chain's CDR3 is CASRLVIAGARETQYF. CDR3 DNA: TGCGCCAGCAGGTTGGTGATAGCGGGGGCTCGAGAGACCCAGTACTTC.

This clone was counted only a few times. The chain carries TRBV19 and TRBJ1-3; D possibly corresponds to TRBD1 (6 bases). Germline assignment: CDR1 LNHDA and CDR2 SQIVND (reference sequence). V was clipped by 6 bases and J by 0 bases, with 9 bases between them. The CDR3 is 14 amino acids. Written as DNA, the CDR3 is TGTGCCAGTAGGGACAGAAGCTCTGGAAACACCATATATTTT. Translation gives CASRDRSSGNTIYF.

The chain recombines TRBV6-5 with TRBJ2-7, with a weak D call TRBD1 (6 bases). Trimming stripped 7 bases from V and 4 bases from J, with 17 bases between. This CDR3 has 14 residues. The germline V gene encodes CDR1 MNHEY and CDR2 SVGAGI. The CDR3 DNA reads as TGTGCCAGCACCGGACAGCCCGGGAAATACGAGCAGTACTTC. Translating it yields CASTGQPGKYEQYF.

CDR3 loop: CASSYEVITEAFF. The CDR3 coding sequence is TGTGCCAGCAGTTATGAGGTGATCACTGAAGCTTTCTTT. The chain uses TRBV12-3 or TRBV12-4 and TRBJ1-1; D gene uncertain. The CDR3 has 13 residues. Trimming shortened V by 4 bases and J by 4 bases, and 10 bases separated the two germline ends.

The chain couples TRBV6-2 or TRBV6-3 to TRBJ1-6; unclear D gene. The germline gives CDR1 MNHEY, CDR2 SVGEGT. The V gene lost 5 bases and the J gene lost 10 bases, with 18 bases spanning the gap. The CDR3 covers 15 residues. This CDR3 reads CASSNTPRQGSPLHF. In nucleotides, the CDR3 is TGTGCCAGCAGTAACACCCCCAGGCAAGGCTCACCCCTCCACTTT.

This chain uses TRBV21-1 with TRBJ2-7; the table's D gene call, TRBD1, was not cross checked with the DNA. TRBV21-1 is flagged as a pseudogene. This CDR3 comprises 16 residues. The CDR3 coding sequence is TGTGCCAGCAGCAAAAAGTATCGTAACATCTCCTACGAGCAGTACTTC. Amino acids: CASSKKYRNISYEQYF.

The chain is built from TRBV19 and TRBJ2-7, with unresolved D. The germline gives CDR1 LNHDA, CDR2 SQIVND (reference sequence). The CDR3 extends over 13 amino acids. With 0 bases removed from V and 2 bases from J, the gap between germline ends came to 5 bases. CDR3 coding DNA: TGTGCCAGTAGTATAGATCGTCCCTACGAGCAGTACTTC. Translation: CASSIDRPYEQYF.

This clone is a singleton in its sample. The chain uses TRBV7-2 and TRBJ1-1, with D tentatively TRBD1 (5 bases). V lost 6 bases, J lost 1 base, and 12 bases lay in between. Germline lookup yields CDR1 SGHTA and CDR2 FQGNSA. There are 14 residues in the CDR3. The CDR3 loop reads CASRLPTANTEAFF. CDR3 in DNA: TGTGCCAGCAGACTACCGACAGCGAACACTGAAGCTTTCTTT. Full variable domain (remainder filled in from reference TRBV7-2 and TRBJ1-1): GAGVSQSPSNKVTEKGKDVELRCDPISGHTALYWYRQSLGQGLEFLIYFQGNSAPDKSGLPSDRFSAERTGGSVSTLTIQRTQQEDSAVYLCASRLPTANTEAFFGQGTRLTVV.

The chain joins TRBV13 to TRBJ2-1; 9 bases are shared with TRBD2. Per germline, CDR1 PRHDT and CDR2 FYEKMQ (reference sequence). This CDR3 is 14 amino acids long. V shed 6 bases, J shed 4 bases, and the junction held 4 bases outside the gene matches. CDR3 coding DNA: TGTGCCAGCAGGGGGCTAGCGGGGTACAATGAGCAGTTCTTC. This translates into CASRGLAGYNEQFF.

The CDR3 DNA reads as TGTGCCATCAGTGCGACAGGCCAAGAGACCCAGTACTTC. Its translation: CAISATGQETQYF. The chain employs TRBV10-3 and TRBJ2-5, with a possible D match to TRBD1 (6 bases). The ends were cut back, 4 bases at V and 1 base at J, with 7 bases in the middle. The CDR3 loop spans 13 amino acids. The germline V gene has CDR1 ENHRY and CDR2 SYGVKD.

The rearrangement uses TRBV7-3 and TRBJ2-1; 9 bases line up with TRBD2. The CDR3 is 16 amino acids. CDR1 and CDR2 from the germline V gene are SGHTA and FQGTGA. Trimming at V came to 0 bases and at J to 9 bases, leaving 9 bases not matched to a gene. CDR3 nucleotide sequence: TGTGCCAGCAGCTTAACTAGCGGGGGCTCTAGGGGTGAGCAGTTCTTC. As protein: CASSLTSGGSRGEQFF.

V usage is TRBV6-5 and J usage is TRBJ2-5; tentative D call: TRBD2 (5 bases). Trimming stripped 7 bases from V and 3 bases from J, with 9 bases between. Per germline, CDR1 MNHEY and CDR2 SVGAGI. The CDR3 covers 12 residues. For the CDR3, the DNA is TGTGCCAGCACGAGCGGTAAAGAGACCCAGTACTTC. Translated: CASTSGKETQYF.

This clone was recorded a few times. The CDR3: CASSFITASGNEQFF. The CDR3 DNA reads as TGTGCCAGCAGCTTTATAACGGCTAGCGGCAATGAGCAGTTCTTC. V gene TRBV5-6 combines with J gene TRBJ2-1, with 7 nucleotides matching TRBD2. Germline V CDR1 and CDR2: SGHDT, YYEEEE. With 2 bases clipped from V and 6 bases from J, the junction kept 8 bases outside the gene matches. The CDR3 loop spans 15 amino acids.